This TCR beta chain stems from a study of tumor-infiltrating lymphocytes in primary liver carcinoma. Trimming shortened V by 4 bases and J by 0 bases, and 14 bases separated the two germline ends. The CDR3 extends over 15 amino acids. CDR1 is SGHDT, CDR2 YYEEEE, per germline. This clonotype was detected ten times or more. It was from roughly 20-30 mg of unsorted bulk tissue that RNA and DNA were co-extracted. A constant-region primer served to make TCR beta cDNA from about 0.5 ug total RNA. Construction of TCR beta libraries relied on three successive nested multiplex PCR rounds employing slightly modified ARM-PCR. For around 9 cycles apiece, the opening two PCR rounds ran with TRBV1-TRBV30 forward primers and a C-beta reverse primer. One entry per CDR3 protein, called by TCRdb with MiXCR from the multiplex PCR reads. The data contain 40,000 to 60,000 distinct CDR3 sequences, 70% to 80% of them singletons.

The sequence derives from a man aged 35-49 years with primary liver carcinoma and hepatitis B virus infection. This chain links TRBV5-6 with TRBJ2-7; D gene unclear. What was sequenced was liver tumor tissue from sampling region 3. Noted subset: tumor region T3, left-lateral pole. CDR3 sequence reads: CASSLESASSYEQYF. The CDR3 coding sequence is TGTGCCAGCAGCCTTGAGAGCGCCAGCTCCTACGAGCAGTACTTC.